A single sample gave rise to the 4 T cell receptor beta chains below, sequenced in a study of cytomegalovirus exposure and HLA in healthy donors. With 60 Vbeta and 13 Jbeta primers, the PCR was carried out. The table came from immunoSEQ multiplex PCR; TCRdb's copy has only in-frame clones and leaves some out. The sample carries approximately 39,000 clones, nearly 70% recorded once. Input material: PBMCs. These receptors were taken from a man under 40 in good health and CMV-seronegative.

The rearrangement joins TRBV4-1 to TRBJ1-5, with D uncertain. The CDR3 contains 15 residues. CDR1 is MGHRA and CDR2 is YSYEKL in the germline V gene. Trimming shortened V by 1 base and J by 4 bases, and 11 bases separated the two germline ends. Written as DNA, the CDR3 is TGCGCCAGCAGCCAAGGTTCGACGGGGAATCAGCCCCAGCATTTT. Encoded protein: CASSQGSTGNQPQHF.

Only a few counts were recorded for this clone. This chain joins TRBV5-1 and TRBJ2-5; D is perhaps TRBD2 (6 bases). V gave up 4 bases and J gave up 1 base, with 14 bases separating them. CDR3 length equals 15 residues. In germline, CDR1 is SGHRS, CDR2 YFSETQ. This chain's CDR3 is CASSGGSGPQETQYF. CDR3 coding DNA: TGCGCCAGCAGCGGGGGGAGCGGGCCCCAAGAGACCCAGTACTTC.

Only a few counts were recorded for this clone. The genes are TRBV5-6 and TRBJ2-7; D perhaps matches TRBD1 (6 bases). Deletions cut 4 bases from V and 4 bases from J, with 9 bases between. The V gene's germline CDR1 is SGHDT and CDR2 YYEEEE. CDR3 size: 12 residues. The DNA for the CDR3 is TGTGCCAGCAGCACCACAGGGTACGAGCAGTACTTC. Its protein product is CASSTTGYEQYF.

This clone appeared a few times. This chain joins TRBV5-1 and TRBJ2-7; a possible D gene is TRBD1 (5 bases). The germline V gene has CDR1 SGHRS and CDR2 YFSETQ. Trimming pared 1 base from V and 2 bases from J, leaving 13 bases between. CDR3 size: 15 residues. CDR3 DNA sequence: TGCGCCAGCAGCTTGAATTTAGGGGTACCCTACGAGCAGTACTTC. Protein: CASSLNLGVPYEQYF.